This T cell receptor (beta chain) was profiled in a study of control samples from healthy donors and cancer patients. The V gene's germline CDR1 is SEHNR and CDR2 FQNEAQ (reference sequence). The CDR3 contains 15 residues. V was cut by 2 bases and J by 0 bases, with 11 bases left in between. Assay: immunoSEQ multiplex PCR; the TCRdb copy retains only in-frame clones and omits some. The sample records some 79,000 clones, roughly 87% being singletons. The chain has TRBV7-9 and TRBJ2-7; D remains unclear. Sequenced material: blood. The sequence derives from a woman aged 45-59 years in good health. The CDR3 sequence is CASSLSALGSYEQYF. Written as DNA, the CDR3 is TGTGCCAGCAGCTTATCGGCATTGGGCTCCTACGAGCAGTACTTC.